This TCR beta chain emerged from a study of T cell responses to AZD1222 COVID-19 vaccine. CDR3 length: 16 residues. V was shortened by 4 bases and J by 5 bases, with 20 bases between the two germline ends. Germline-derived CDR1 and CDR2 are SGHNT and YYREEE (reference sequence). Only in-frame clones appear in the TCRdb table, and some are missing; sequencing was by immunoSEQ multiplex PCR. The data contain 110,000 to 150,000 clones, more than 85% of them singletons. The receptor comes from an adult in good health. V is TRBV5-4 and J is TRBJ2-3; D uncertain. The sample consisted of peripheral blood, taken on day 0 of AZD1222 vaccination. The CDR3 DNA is TGTGCCAGCAGCAGATCTCCGGACCCTATAGTAGATACGCAGTATTTT. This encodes CASSRSPDPIVDTQYF. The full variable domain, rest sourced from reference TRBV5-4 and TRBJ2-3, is ETGVTQSPTHLIKTRGQQVTLRCSSQSGHNTVSWYQQALGQGPQFIFQYYREEENGRGNFPPRFSGLQFPNYSSELNVNALELDDSALYLCASSRSPDPIVDTQYFGPGTRLTVL.